These T cell receptor beta chains were read from a single sample in a study of neurological immune-mediated disorders. TCRdb itself ran the 5' RACE reads through MiXCR, one entry per CDR3 protein. Of tens of thousands of distinct CDR3 sequences listed, 13% to 15% are singletons. Source material: PBMCs. All receptors come from a woman aged 45-65 years in good health. Each CDR3 is given with its conserved first and last residue. A D gene is named only where the DNA matches it firmly. Clone size is stated in some rows and not others, as once, few, many or a class when expanded.

J	V	size	D	length	CDR3	DNA
TRBJ1-5	TRBV5-5	many	NA	13	CASSLIGDQPQHF	TGTGCCAGCAGCTTAATTGGGGATCAGCCCCAGCATTTT
TRBJ1-3	TRBV28	many	NA	15	CASSGPEGTGNTIYF	TGTGCCAGCAGCGGACCCGAGGGGACGGGAAACACCATATATTTT
TRBJ2-1	TRBV29-1	once	TRBD2	12	CSVGEGYNEQFF	TGCAGCGTTGGGGAGGGGTACAATGAGCAGTTCTTC
TRBJ2-7	TRBV6-6	many	TRBD2	15	CASSWGLAGPYEQYF	TGTGCCAGCAGCTGGGGACTAGCGGGACCCTACGAGCAGTACTTC
TRBJ2-4	TRBV28	many	TRBD2	14	CASRGGLAKNIQYF	TGTGCCAGCCGGGGGGGGCTAGCCAAAAACATTCAGTACTTC
TRBJ1-5	TRBV20-1	many	NA	14	CSAREIQENQPQHF	TGCAGTGCTAGAGAAATACAGGAGAATCAGCCCCAGCATTTT
TRBJ2-1	TRBV20-1	many	TRBD2	16	CSASNRAGGLDHEQFF	TGCAGTGCTAGTAATAGGGCGGGAGGACTCGACCATGAGCAGTTCTTC
TRBJ2-1	TRBV20-1	NA	TRBD1	16	CSATIGTGGLLGEQFF	TGCAGTGCTACGATTGGGACAGGAGGTTTGTTGGGTGAGCAGTTCTTC
TRBJ2-5	TRBV21-1	many	NA	15	CASSKEGGYQETQYF	TGTGCCAGCAGCAAAGAAGGAGGCTACCAAGAGACCCAGTACTTC
TRBJ2-7	TRBV29-1	NA	NA	13	CSYITRYSYEQYF	TGCAGCTATATTACACGGTACTCCTACGAGCAGTACTTC
TRBJ1-4	TRBV5-1	NA	TRBD1	15	CASSDLQGYGEKLFF	TGCGCCAGCAGCGACCTACAGGGGTATGGTGAAAAACTGTTTTTT
TRBJ1-1	TRBV7-8	many	NA	17	CASSIPISRPRVNEAFF	TGTGCCAGCAGCATCCCCATCTCACGACCAAGGGTCAATGAAGCTTTCTTT
TRBJ1-2	TRBV27	many	NA	14	CASSLVGQSYGYTF	TGTGCCAGCAGTTTAGTAGGACAGTCCTATGGCTACACCTTC
TRBJ2-4	TRBV20-1	many	TRBD2	15	CSANSGSEAKNIQYF	TGCAGTGCCAATAGCGGGAGCGAGGCCAAAAACATTCAGTACTTC
TRBJ1-2	TRBV7-2	many	NA	14	CASSFPTETYGYTF	TGTGCCAGCAGCTTCCCTACAGAGACCTATGGCTACACCTTC
TRBJ2-5	TRBV12-3/TRBV12-4	NA	NA	16	CASSPWVAVVQETQYF	TGTGCCAGCAGTCCCTGGGTAGCGGTGGTCCAAGAGACCCAGTACTTC